Only one count was recorded for the clone carrying this TCR beta chain. An end of the junction does not agree with germline; a read error may underlie this. Preparation of TCR beta libraries was done by quantitative 5'-RACE with molecular barcodes. TCRdb ran MiXCR on the 5' RACE reads and lists one entry per CDR3 protein. Of 250,000 or so distinct CDR3 sequences listed, about 18% are singletons. Germline CDR1 is LGHDT and CDR2 is YNNKEL (reference sequence). The CDR3 sequence is 19 residues long. The data are from a study of CD8 T cells in ankylosing spondylitis. V and J are TRBV3-1 and TRBJ2-1; D assignment may be TRBD1 or TRBD2 (6 bases each). The TCR sequence derives from a male donor with ankylosing spondylitis or in good health (not recorded which). The material sequenced was blood, either unsorted or a sorted T cell fraction (not recorded which). CDR3 sequence (DNA): TGTGCCCGCAGTCCACTCTTTGGGGGGCGGAGGAGCTCCTACAATGAGCAGTTCTTC. Translation gives CARSPLFGGRRSSYNEQFF.